One and the same sample provided the 17 T cell receptor beta chains below, sequenced in a study of control samples from healthy donors and cancer patients. Produced via immunoSEQ multiplex PCR; TCRdb's table is partial and in-frame only. The table includes roughly 150,000 clones, 89% detected once. Input material: blood. These receptors originate from a man aged 30-40 years in good health.

The chain recombines TRBV20-1 with TRBJ2-5; 8 bases align to TRBD2. The CDR3 sequence is 15 residues long. Losses at the gene ends were 3 bases for V and 1 base for J; bases not matched to a gene: 7. Germline values: CDR1 DFQATT, CDR2 SNEGSKA (reference sequence). CDR3 residues: CSASRAGELQETQYF. In DNA, the CDR3 is TGCAGTGCTAGTAGAGCGGGGGAACTCCAAGAGACCCAGTACTTC.

The V call is TRBV7-2, the J call TRBJ1-4; 7 bases are a match to TRBD1. CDR3 size: 15 residues. Germline assignment: CDR1 SGHTA and CDR2 FQGNSA. V was clipped by 3 bases and J by 4 bases; unmatched bases: 5. For the CDR3, the DNA is TGTGCCAGCAGCTTGACAGGGCTGGATAATGAAAAACTGTTTTTT. Its protein product is CASSLTGLDNEKLFF.

The chain links TRBV5-4 to TRBJ2-5; no firm D call. The CDR3 consists of 16 residues. V was trimmed by 0 bases and J by 0 bases, leaving 12 bases between them. Germline V gene data show CDR1 as SGHNT and CDR2 as YYREEE (reference sequence). The CDR3 DNA reads TGTGCCAGCAGCTTGGGTTCCGGAAGGTACCAAGAGACCCAGTACTTC. Translating gives CASSLGSGRYQETQYF.

This chain uses TRBV19 with TRBJ1-5, with D tentatively TRBD1 (6 bases). Trimming stripped 3 bases from V and 2 bases from J, with 8 bases between. Germline CDR1 reads LNHDA; CDR2 reads SQIVND (reference sequence). The CDR3 covers 14 residues. CDR3 nucleotides: TGTGCCAGTAGTATTTCAGGGGGCAATCAGCCCCAGCATTTT. As protein: CASSISGGNQPQHF.

This sequence joins TRBV9 and TRBJ2-1, with TRBD1 matching 8 bases. The junction had 10 bases not matched to a gene; V was cut back by 4 bases and J by 4 bases. The CDR3 length is 16 residues. The germline V gene encodes CDR1 SGDLS and CDR2 YYNGEE. CDR3 sequence: CASSPGGWGQYNEQFF. The CDR3 coding sequence is TGTGCCAGCAGCCCAGGGGGCTGGGGGCAGTACAATGAGCAGTTCTTC.

The V and J genes are TRBV29-1 and TRBJ1-3; D remains ambiguous. The CDR3 consists of 13 residues. V was cut by 5 bases and J by 0 bases, with 8 bases left in between. The germline gives CDR1 SQVTM, CDR2 ANQGSEA. CDR3 in amino acids: CSVSQSSGNTIYF. The CDR3 bases are TGCAGCGTTTCCCAGAGCTCTGGAAACACCATATATTTT.

The V and J genes are TRBV5-5 and TRBJ1-3, with D perhaps TRBD1 (5 bases). Trimming left V 6 bases short and J 0 bases short, with 22 bases between. Germline V gene lookup returns CDR1 SGHKS and CDR2 YYEKEE (reference sequence). There are 18 residues in the CDR3. This chain's CDR3 is CASNLRPGALDSGNTIYF. CDR3 DNA sequence: TGTGCCAGCAACCTCCGCCCCGGGGCCCTCGACTCTGGAAACACCATATATTTT.

The chain carries TRBV5-1 and TRBJ2-7; 11 bases match TRBD2. Germline loops: CDR1 SGHRS, CDR2 YFSETQ. CDR3 size: 16 residues. Trimming took 3 bases from V and 2 from J; bases not matched to a gene: 7. The CDR3 spells CASSWTTSGDPYEQYF. The CDR3 DNA sequence: TGCGCCAGCAGCTGGACGACTAGCGGGGACCCCTACGAGCAGTACTTC.

This chain connects TRBV6-6 to TRBJ2-1; a possible D gene is TRBD2 (5 bases). Germline CDR1 is MNHNY and CDR2 is SVGAGI (reference sequence). The CDR3 sequence is 14 residues long. V dropped 0 bases and J dropped 5 bases, with 8 bases sitting between them. This CDR3 is CASSYSRGNNEQFF. Written as DNA, the CDR3 is TGTGCCAGCAGTTACTCCCGGGGAAACAATGAGCAGTTCTTC.

This chain uses TRBV10-3 with TRBJ1-5; possible D gene TRBD1, 5 bases. This CDR3 is built from 18 residues. Germline V gene sequence: CDR1 ENHRY, CDR2 SYGVKD. V was clipped by 3 bases and J by 5 bases, with 23 bases between them. CDR3: CAISDPQPVGGVDQPQHF. The CDR3 nucleotides are TGTGCCATCAGTGATCCACAACCCGTCGGGGGGGTGGATCAGCCCCAGCATTTT.

This chain connects TRBV6-4 to TRBJ1-2; possibly TRBD1 for D (5 bases). CDR1 is MRHNA, CDR2 SNTAGT, per germline. The CDR3 covers 12 residues. Trimming stripped 6 bases from V and 8 bases from J, with 13 bases between. CDR3 loop: CASRGGGGGYTF. CDR3 coding DNA: TGTGCCAGCAGAGGTGGGGGTGGAGGCTACACCTTC.

This clone was counted only a few times. The chain combines TRBV12-3 or TRBV12-4 with TRBJ2-1; the D gene could be TRBD1 or TRBD2 (5 bases each). V was cut by 6 bases and J by 10 bases, with 13 bases left in between. The CDR3 has 12 residues. The CDR3: CASRGEKSEQFF. Written as DNA, the CDR3 is TGTGCCAGCAGAGGGGAGAAGTCCGAGCAGTTCTTC.

The chain uses TRBV9 and TRBJ2-7; TRBD2 matches at 7 bases. Germline V lookup: CDR1 SGDLS, CDR2 YYNGEE. The V gene end was trimmed by 1 base and the J gene end by 2 bases; junction bases not matched to a gene: 6. This CDR3 comprises 15 residues. The CDR3 reads CASSVTGGGTYEQYF. The CDR3 DNA reads as TGTGCCAGCAGCGTAACAGGCGGGGGAACCTACGAGCAGTACTTC.

The gene calls are TRBV29-1 and TRBJ2-7, with 8 nucleotides matching TRBD2. Germline V gene data show CDR1 as SQVTM and CDR2 as ANQGSEA. Trimming cost V 5 bases and J 1 base; bases outside gene matches: 4. The CDR3 totals 13 residues. The chain's CDR3 is CSVLSGSSYEQYF. For the CDR3, the DNA is TGCAGCGTTCTAAGCGGGAGTTCCTACGAGCAGTACTTC.

V is TRBV5-1 and J is TRBJ1-6; D not resolved. Germline V gene data show CDR1 as SGHRS and CDR2 as YFSETQ. Between the trimmed V and J ends, which lost 0 bases and 7 bases, there was a span of 8 bases. This CDR3 region has 14 residues. Written as DNA, the CDR3 is TGCGCCAGCAGCTTGGTAGCCGACAATTCACCCCTCCACTTT. Residues: CASSLVADNSPLHF.

V gene TRBV12-5 combines with J gene TRBJ1-1, with D perhaps TRBD1 (6 bases). CDR3 length: 13 amino acids. Germline V gives CDR1 LGHNT, CDR2 FRNRAP. V gave up 7 bases and J gave up 5 bases, with 14 bases separating them. The CDR3 DNA follows: TGTGCTAGTGCCGAACAGGGATATACTGAAGCTTTCTTT. The encoded protein is CASAEQGYTEAFF.

This clone came up a few times. The V and J genes are TRBV28 and TRBJ2-2, with TRBD2 identical over 11 bases. The CDR3 consists of 16 residues. Germline V lookup: CDR1 MDHEN, CDR2 SYDVKM. V shed 4 bases, J shed 7 bases, and the junction held 8 bases outside the gene matches. The CDR3 region is CASSSSGTSGLGELFF. The CDR3 DNA sequence: TGTGCCAGCAGTTCATCCGGGACTAGCGGCCTCGGGGAGCTGTTTTTT.